Each of the 9 T cell receptor beta chains below was sequenced from the same sample in a study of T cell repertoires in cytomegalovirus infection. TCRdb redid the calling of the reads with MiXCR, one entry per CDR3 protein. The sample lists a few hundred thousand distinct CDR3 sequences, approximately 40% occurring once. Their target antigens are unknown. Sequences were derived from cultured PBMCs, sampled from culture after CMV antigen stimulation. The receptors were gathered from a human donor in good health (CMV status not recorded). Some clones in this sample may be carry-over from other donors' samples.

The CDR3 region is CASSDRRGGRMMNTDTQYF. The CDR3 DNA sequence: TGTGCCAGCAGTGATCGGCGGGGGGGCAGGATGATGAACACAGATACGCAGTATTTT. V usage is TRBV6-1 and J usage is TRBJ2-3; 9 bases fit TRBD2. The CDR3 covers 19 residues. The V and J ends lost 3 bases and 2 bases, in that order; junction bases with no gene match: 15. Germline assignment: CDR1 MNHNS and CDR2 SASEGT.

This chain joins TRBV25-1 and TRBJ1-1, with 10 bases aligning to TRBD1. The junction had 1 base not matched to a gene; V was cut back by 3 bases and J by 0 bases. This CDR3 region has 15 residues. In germline, CDR1 is MGHDK, CDR2 SYGVNS. CDR3 in amino acids: CASSEGQGMNTEAFF. In nucleotides, the CDR3 is TGTGCCAGCAGTGAGGGACAGGGGATGAACACTGAAGCTTTCTTT. Full variable domain (missing parts from reference TRBV25-1 and TRBJ1-1): EADIYQTPRYLVIGTGKKITLECSQTMGHDKMYWYQQDPGMELHLIHYSYGVNSTEKGDLSSESTVSRIRTEHFPLTLESARPSHTSQYLCASSEGQGMNTEAFFGQGTRLTVV.

This chain links TRBV20-1 with TRBJ1-4; TRBD1 might be the D (6 bases). Germline V lookup: CDR1 DFQATT, CDR2 SNEGSKA (reference sequence). The V end was cut by 0 bases, the J end by 8 bases, with 13 bases between. The CDR3 runs to 14 residues. The CDR3 protein is CSARDLRGSEKLFF. CDR3 nucleotide sequence: TGCAGTGCTAGAGATTTGAGGGGGTCCGAAAAACTGTTTTTT.

A few counts support this clonotype. The chain combines TRBV7-6 with TRBJ2-2; 8 positions match TRBD1. Germline CDR1 and CDR2: SGHVS and FNYEAQ. The CDR3 is made up of 15 amino acids. After removal of 7 bases from V and 5 bases from J, the junction contained 9 bases not matched to a gene. The CDR3 DNA is TGTGCCAGCAACCCCGGGACAGGAGGGACCGGGGAGCTGTTTTTT. Protein sequence: CASNPGTGGTGELFF.

The DNA for the CDR3 is TGTGCCACCAGTACTAGCGGGAGCTTCCATGAGCAGTTCTTC. Amino acid sequence: CATSTSGSFHEQFF. The V gene is TRBV24-1, the J gene TRBJ2-1; TRBD2 agrees at 11 bases. CDR3 length: 14 amino acids. V gave up 6 bases and J gave up 8 bases; unmatched junction bases: 5. The germline CDR1 and CDR2 sequences are KGHDR and SFDVKD.

This clonotype showed up just a few times. V usage is TRBV12-3 or TRBV12-4 and J usage is TRBJ2-2; 9 bases match TRBD2. V gave up 2 bases and J gave up 5 bases; unmatched junction bases: 3. This CDR3 comprises 15 residues. The CDR3 sequence is CASSLLAGSTGELFF. The DNA for the CDR3 is TGTGCCAGCAGTTTACTAGCGGGATCGACCGGGGAGCTGTTTTTT.

This chain connects TRBV7-6 to TRBJ2-4; 9 bases agree with TRBD1. V was pared by 7 bases and J by 8 bases, with 6 bases of the junction left unmatched. This CDR3 spans 13 amino acids. Germline V gene sequence: CDR1 SGHVS, CDR2 FNYEAQ. The CDR3 region is CASTRTGVDIQYF. CDR3 bases: TGTGCCAGCACCCGGACAGGGGTTGACATTCAGTACTTC.

The chain uses TRBV11-2 and TRBJ2-1; D is ambiguous. CDR3 length: 15 amino acids. Germline CDR1 reads SGHAT; CDR2 reads FQNNGV. Trimming took 3 bases from V and 3 from J, leaving 12 bases between them. For the CDR3, the DNA is TGTGCCAGCAGCTTTGGCGGCCTGCGCTACAATGAGCAGTTCTTC. It yields the protein CASSFGGLRYNEQFF. The full variable domain, its missing parts supplied by reference TRBV11-2 and TRBJ2-1, is EAGVAQSPRYKIIEKRQSVAFWCNPISGHATLYWYQQILGQGPKLLIQFQNNGVVDDSQLPKDRFSAERLKGVDSTLKIQPAKLEDSAVYLCASSFGGLRYNEQFFGPGTRLTVL.

The rearrangement joins TRBV10-3 to TRBJ2-1; 9 bases align to TRBD2. With V trimmed by 5 bases and J by 6 bases, 8 bases remained unmatched. The V gene's germline CDR1 is ENHRY and CDR2 SYGVKD. The CDR3 consists of 15 residues. The CDR3 sequence: CAISSGTSSSNEQFF. The CDR3 DNA follows: TGTGCCATCAGTTCCGGGACTAGCAGTAGCAATGAGCAGTTCTTC.